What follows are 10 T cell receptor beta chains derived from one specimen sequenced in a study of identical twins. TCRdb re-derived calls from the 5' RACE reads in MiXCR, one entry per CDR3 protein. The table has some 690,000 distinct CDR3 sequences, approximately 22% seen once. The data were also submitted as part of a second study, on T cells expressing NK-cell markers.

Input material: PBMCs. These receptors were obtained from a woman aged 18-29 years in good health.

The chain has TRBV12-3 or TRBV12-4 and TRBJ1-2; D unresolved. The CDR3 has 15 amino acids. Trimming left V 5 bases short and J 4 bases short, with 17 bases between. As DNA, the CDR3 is TGTGCCAGCAGTCCGTTTGAGCTGGCGCTCTATGGCTACACCTTC. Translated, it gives CASSPFELALYGYTF.

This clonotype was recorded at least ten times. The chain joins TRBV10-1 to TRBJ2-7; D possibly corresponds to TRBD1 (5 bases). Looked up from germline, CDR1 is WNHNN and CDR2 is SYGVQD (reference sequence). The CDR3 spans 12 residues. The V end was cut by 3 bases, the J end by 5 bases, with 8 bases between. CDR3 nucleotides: TGCGCCAGCAGTGAAGGGGCAGACGAGCAGTACTTC. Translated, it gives CASSEGADEQYF.

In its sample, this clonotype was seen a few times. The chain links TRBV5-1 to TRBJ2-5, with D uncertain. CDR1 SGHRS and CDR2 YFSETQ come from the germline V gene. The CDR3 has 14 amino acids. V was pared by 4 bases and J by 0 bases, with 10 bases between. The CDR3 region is CASSTDGYQETQYF. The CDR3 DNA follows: TGCGCCAGCAGCACTGACGGGTACCAAGAGACCCAGTACTTC.

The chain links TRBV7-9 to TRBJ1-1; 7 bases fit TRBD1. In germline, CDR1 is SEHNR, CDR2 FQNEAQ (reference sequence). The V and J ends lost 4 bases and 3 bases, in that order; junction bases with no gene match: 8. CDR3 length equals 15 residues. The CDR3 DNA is TGTGCCAGCAGCTACCTACAGGGGCGCGACACTGAAGCTTTCTTT. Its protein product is CASSYLQGRDTEAFF. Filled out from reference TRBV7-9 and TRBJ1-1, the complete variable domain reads DTGVSQNPRHKITKRGQNVTFRCDPISEHNRLYWYRQTLGQGPEFLTYFQNEAQLEKSRLLSDRFSAERPKGSFSTLEIQRTEQGDSAMYLCASSYLQGRDTEAFFGQGTRLTVV.

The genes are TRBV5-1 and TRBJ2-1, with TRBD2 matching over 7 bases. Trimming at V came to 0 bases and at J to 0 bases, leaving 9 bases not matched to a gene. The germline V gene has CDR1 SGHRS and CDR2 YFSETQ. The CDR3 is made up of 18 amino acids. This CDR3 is CASSLGGGRRYSYNEQFF. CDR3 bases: TGCGCCAGCAGCTTGGGAGGCGGGAGACGGTACTCCTACAATGAGCAGTTCTTC.

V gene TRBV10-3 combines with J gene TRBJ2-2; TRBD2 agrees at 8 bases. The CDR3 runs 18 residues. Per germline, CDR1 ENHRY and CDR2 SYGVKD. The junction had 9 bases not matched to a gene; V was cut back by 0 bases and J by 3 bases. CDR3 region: CAISESNGTRRYTGELFF. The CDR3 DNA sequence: TGTGCCATCAGTGAGTCGAACGGGACTAGAAGGTACACCGGGGAGCTGTTTTTT.

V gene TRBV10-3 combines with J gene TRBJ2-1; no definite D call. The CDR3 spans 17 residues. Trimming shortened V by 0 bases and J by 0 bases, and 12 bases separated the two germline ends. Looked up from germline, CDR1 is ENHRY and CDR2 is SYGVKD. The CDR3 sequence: CAISESPLVSSYNEQFF. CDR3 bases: TGTGCCATCAGTGAGTCCCCGCTAGTGAGCTCCTACAATGAGCAGTTCTTC.

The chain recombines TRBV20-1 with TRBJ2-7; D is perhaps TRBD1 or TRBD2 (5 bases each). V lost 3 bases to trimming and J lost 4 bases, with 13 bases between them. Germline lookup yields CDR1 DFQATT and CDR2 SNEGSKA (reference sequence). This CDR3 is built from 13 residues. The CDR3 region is CSASRGPNYEQYF. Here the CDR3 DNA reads TGCAGTGCTAGTCGGGGCCCTAATTACGAGCAGTACTTC.

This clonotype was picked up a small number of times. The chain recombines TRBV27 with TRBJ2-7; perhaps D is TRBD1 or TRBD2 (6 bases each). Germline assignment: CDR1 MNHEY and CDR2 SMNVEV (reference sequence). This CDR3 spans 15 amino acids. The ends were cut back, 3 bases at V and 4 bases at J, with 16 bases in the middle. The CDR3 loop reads CASSFVSGGLYEQYF. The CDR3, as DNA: TGTGCCAGCAGTTTCGTCTCTGGGGGGCTGTACGAGCAGTACTTC.

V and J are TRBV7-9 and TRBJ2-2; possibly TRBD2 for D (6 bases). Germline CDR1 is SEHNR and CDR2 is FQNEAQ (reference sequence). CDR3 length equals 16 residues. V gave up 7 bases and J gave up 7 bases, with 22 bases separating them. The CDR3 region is CASTGGTQNGYGELFF. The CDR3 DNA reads TGTGCCAGCACCGGCGGGACCCAGAACGGATACGGGGAGCTGTTTTTT.